The 10 T cell receptor beta chains presented below share a single source sample, sequenced in a study of OX40 agonist ivuxolimab in advanced cancers. Libraries were prepared by immunoSEQ multiplex PCR; TCRdb keeps only in-frame clonotypes and omits some of them. This table has tens of thousands of clones, 85% appearing once. Sequences were derived from CD4+ or CD8+ T cells sorted from blood, sampled in a trial of the OX40 agonist ivuxolimab. Receptors originate from an adult with an advanced solid tumor such as melanoma, head and neck, liver or kidney cancer.

The chain recombines TRBV13 with TRBJ1-6; possibly TRBD1 for D (5 bases). Germline CDR1 and CDR2: PRHDT and FYEKMQ (reference sequence). Trimming cost V 2 bases and J 7 bases, with 12 bases left between them. CDR3 length: 15 amino acids. This CDR3 reads CASSLWDGTNSPLHF. The CDR3 DNA follows: TGTGCCAGCAGCTTATGGGACGGAACGAATTCACCCCTCCACTTT.

In this sample, this clone turned up once. The chain has TRBV5-6 and TRBJ1-1; tentatively, D is TRBD1 (6 bases). This CDR3 is 14 amino acids long. Germline V gene data show CDR1 as SGHDT and CDR2 as YYEEEE. Between the trimmed V and J ends, which lost 2 bases and 4 bases, there was a span of 12 bases. The DNA of the CDR3 is TGTGCCAGCAGCTTTCTGGGGGCGCGCACTGAAGCTTTCTTT. Amino acid sequence: CASSFLGARTEAFF.

The gene calls are TRBV5-1 and TRBJ1-1; D unresolved. Germline V CDR1 and CDR2: SGHRS, YFSETQ. With 1 base removed from V and 2 bases from J, the gap between germline ends came to 6 bases. The CDR3 extends over 13 amino acids. The CDR3 region has the DNA TGCGCCAGCAGCTTGTTGGGTAACACTGAAGCTTTCTTT. Its translation: CASSLLGNTEAFF. The variable domain in full, completed from reference TRBV5-1 and TRBJ1-1, reads KAGVTQTPRYLIKTRGQQVTLSCSPISGHRSVSWYQQTPGQGLQFLFEYFSETQRNKGNFPGRFSGRQFSNSRSEMNVSTLELGDSALYLCASSLLGNTEAFFGQGTRLTVV.

This chain connects TRBV28 to TRBJ1-4; D is perhaps TRBD1 (5 bases). The germline gives CDR1 MDHEN, CDR2 SYDVKM. The CDR3 is 15 residues long. Trimming cost V 5 bases and J 8 bases, with 18 bases left between them. CDR3 protein: CASSTRGEGNEKLFF. For the CDR3, the DNA is TGTGCCAGCAGTACCCGGGGGGAGGGGAACGAAAAACTGTTTTTT.

This chain links TRBV4-2 with TRBJ1-5; 7 bases match TRBD1. The V and J ends lost 1 base and 4 bases, in that order; junction bases with no gene match: 4. The length of the CDR3 is 15 residues. Germline CDR1 LGHNA, CDR2 YNFKEQ. CDR3 sequence (DNA): TGTGCCAGCAGCCAAGTGGGACAGTCTAATCAGCCCCAGCATTTT. It codes for CASSQVGQSNQPQHF.

The CDR3 spells CASIPRGQGISEQYF. CDR3 DNA sequence: TGTGCCAGCATCCCCCGGGGGCAGGGAATCTCCGAGCAGTACTTC. The gene calls are TRBV6-5 and TRBJ2-7; tentatively, D is TRBD1 or TRBD2 (6 bases each). This CDR3 has 15 residues. Germline V gene data show CDR1 as MNHEY and CDR2 as SVGAGI. Trimming cost V 7 bases and J 6 bases, with 22 bases left between them.

The rearrangement joins TRBV7-2 to TRBJ2-5, with 7 bases fitting TRBD2. This CDR3 spans 17 amino acids. Germline V gives CDR1 SGHTA, CDR2 FQGNSA. The trim removed 10 bases at V and 5 bases at J, leaving 22 bases unmatched. The CDR3 region has the DNA TGTGCCACTGCCGGGTTGACGGGCGGGAGAGGATTGGAGACCCAGTACTTC. It yields the protein CATAGLTGGRGLETQYF.

CDR3 DNA sequence: TGTGCCTGGAGTGGGGGACAGAGCTCTGGAAACACCATATATTTT. This encodes CAWSGGQSSGNTIYF. The chain recombines TRBV30 with TRBJ1-3, with 7 bases matching TRBD1. CDR1 and CDR2 from the germline V gene are GTSNPN and SVGIG (reference sequence). The V and J ends lost 1 base and 0 bases, in that order; junction bases with no gene match: 3. This CDR3 has 15 amino acids.

The chain couples TRBV6-1 to TRBJ2-3; tentative D call: TRBD2 (7 bases). V was cut by 1 base and J by 7 bases, with 18 bases left in between. CDR1 and CDR2 from the germline V gene are MNHNS and SASEGT. The CDR3 loop spans 16 amino acids. The CDR3 bases are TGTGCCAGCAGTGAAGGGGCTAGCGGCCAGGGGAATACGCAGTATTTT. Protein sequence: CASSEGASGQGNTQYF.

This clone occurred a few times. The chain has TRBV7-9 and TRBJ1-1; no clear D. The ends were cut back, 3 bases at V and 4 bases at J, with 9 bases in the middle. Looked up from germline, CDR1 is SEHNR and CDR2 is FQNEAQ (reference sequence). The CDR3 is 13 residues long. Here the CDR3 reads CASSFTIGTEAFF. The DNA of the CDR3 is TGTGCCAGCAGCTTCACAATAGGCACTGAAGCTTTCTTT. Using reference TRBV7-9 and TRBJ1-1 for the parts outside the CDR3, the full variable domain is DTGVSQNPRHKITKRGQNVTFRCDPISEHNRLYWYRQTLGQGPEFLTYFQNEAQLEKSRLLSDRFSAERPKGSFSTLEIQRTEQGDSAMYLCASSFTIGTEAFFGQGTRLTVV.